Following are 32 T cell receptor beta chains from one sample sequenced in a study of blood T cell repertoires in COVID-19. Sequenced by immunoSEQ multiplex PCR; TCRdb stores in-frame clones only, minus some. The repertoire has tens of thousands of clones, around 85% of them found once; the top ten carry around 15%. Sequenced sample: peripheral blood. Receptors were obtained from a woman in her 70s with acute or convalescent COVID-19.

DNA of the CDR3: TGCGCCAGCACCGAGCGGGACATCATGGGGGAGAACACTGAAGCTTTCTTT. Protein sequence: CASTERDIMGENTEAFF. The chain employs TRBV4-1 and TRBJ1-1, with a possible D match to TRBD1 (6 bases). Germline CDR1 MGHRA, CDR2 YSYEKL. CDR3 length: 17 amino acids. V gave up 7 bases and J gave up 1 base, with 22 bases separating them.

V and J are TRBV12-5 and TRBJ2-1; a possible D gene is TRBD1 (6 bases). CDR1 is LGHNT and CDR2 is FRNRAP in the germline V gene. V gave up 6 bases and J gave up 3 bases, with 15 bases separating them. The CDR3 totals 15 residues. Here the CDR3 reads CASGRPLDSYNEQFF. As DNA, the CDR3 is TGTGCTAGTGGGCGCCCCTTGGACAGCTACAATGAGCAGTTCTTC.

The rearrangement uses TRBV2 and TRBJ1-2; a weak D match, TRBD1 (6 bases). Trimming left V 3 bases short and J 2 bases short, with 7 bases between. CDR1 is SNHLY and CDR2 is FYNNEI in the germline V gene. The CDR3 contains 13 residues. This chain's CDR3 is CASSDDRNYGYTF. The CDR3 bases are TGTGCCAGCAGTGACGACAGGAACTATGGCTACACCTTC.

The chain links TRBV5-1 to TRBJ2-5; the D is unclear. Germline values: CDR1 SGHRS, CDR2 YFSETQ. The length of the CDR3 is 13 residues. V was pared by 4 bases and J by 5 bases, with 12 bases between. The CDR3 loop reads CASSATTIETQYF. In nucleotides, the CDR3 is TGCGCCAGCAGCGCAACAACCATCGAGACCCAGTACTTC.

V usage is TRBV6-6 and J usage is TRBJ2-3, with 10 bases lining up with TRBD1. Germline CDR1 is MNHNY and CDR2 is SVGAGI (reference sequence). The CDR3 has 14 amino acids. V lost 7 bases, J lost 4 bases, and 5 bases stayed unmatched. The CDR3 sequence is CASTGTGDPDTQYF. The DNA of the CDR3 is TGTGCCAGCACCGGGACAGGGGACCCAGATACGCAGTATTTT.

This clone showed up just once. This rearrangement joins TRBV18 to TRBJ2-5, with 14 bases fitting TRBD2. Germline assignment: CDR1 KGHSH and CDR2 LQKENI. Trimming took 3 bases from V and 0 from J; bases not matched to a gene: 6. The CDR3 is 18 amino acids. The CDR3 reads CASSPPGLAGADQETQYF. The CDR3 DNA reads TGTGCCAGCTCACCTCCGGGACTAGCGGGGGCCGACCAAGAGACCCAGTACTTC.

This chain uses TRBV27 with TRBJ2-1, with 9 bases fitting TRBD2. The germline V gene encodes CDR1 MNHEY and CDR2 SMNVEV (reference sequence). The CDR3 totals 16 residues. V shed 0 bases, J shed 3 bases, and the junction held 3 bases outside the gene matches. DNA of the CDR3: TGTGCCAGCAGTTTATCTAGCGGGGGTAGCTACAATGAGCAGTTCTTC. Protein: CASSLSSGGSYNEQFF.

The V call is TRBV5-4, the J call TRBJ2-3; 11 bases match TRBD1. The CDR3 has 14 residues. V gave up 4 bases and J gave up 5 bases; unmatched junction bases: 3. Germline CDR1 reads SGHNT; CDR2 reads YYREEE (reference sequence). The CDR3 loop is CASSRTGGKDTQYF. Here the CDR3 DNA reads TGTGCCAGCAGCCGGACAGGGGGCAAAGATACGCAGTATTTT.

This chain uses TRBV27 with TRBJ1-1, with D possibly being TRBD1 (6 bases). The CDR3 totals 15 residues. From germline, CDR1 is MNHEY and CDR2 SMNVEV (reference sequence). Trimming removed 5 bases from V and 0 bases from J, with 13 bases in between. The CDR3 spells CASSHRQAMNTEAFF. The CDR3 bases are TGTGCCAGCAGTCACCGACAGGCGATGAACACTGAAGCTTTCTTT.

The gene calls are TRBV7-9 and TRBJ1-2, with D possibly being TRBD1 (6 bases). V lost 0 bases and J lost 8, with 13 bases in between. This CDR3 has 14 amino acids. Germline V gives CDR1 SEHNR, CDR2 FQNEAQ (reference sequence). CDR3 sequence (DNA): TGTGCCAGCAGCTTAGCGACAGGACCGAGGGGCTACACCTTC. Translated, it gives CASSLATGPRGYTF.

This chain links TRBV11-3 with TRBJ1-4; TRBD1 matches 10 bases. Germline V gene sequence: CDR1 SGHNT, CDR2 YENEEA. This CDR3 contains 17 residues. V was pared by 2 bases and J by 7 bases, with 10 bases of the junction left unmatched. CDR3 amino acids: CASSLRSPGQGSEKLFF. The CDR3 DNA reads as TGTGCCAGCAGCTTACGGTCACCGGGACAGGGGTCTGAAAAACTGTTTTTT.

The rearrangement links TRBV5-3 to TRBJ1-3; D gene unclear. TRBV5-3 is identified as an open reading frame with a role that is uncertain. The CDR3 spans 15 residues. Trimming left V 0 bases short and J 0 bases short, with 7 bases between. In nucleotides, the CDR3 is TGTGCCAGAAGCTTGGTGCAGGACTCTGGAAACACCATATATTTT. This sequence encodes CARSLVQDSGNTIYF.

This clone was detected only once. The V gene is TRBV18, the J gene TRBJ1-5; 7 nucleotides agree with TRBD1. The CDR3 is 14 amino acids. The ends lost 6 bases at V and 3 bases at J; junction bases unmatched: 5. The germline CDR1 and CDR2 sequences are KGHSH and LQKENI. This CDR3 reads CASSPGQNNQPQHF. The CDR3 DNA reads as TGTGCCAGCTCGCCGGGACAGAACAATCAGCCCCAGCATTTT.

The chain is built from TRBV18 and TRBJ2-2, with 8 bases lining up with TRBD2. V was pared by 1 base and J by 2 bases, with 6 bases of the junction left unmatched. CDR3 size: 17 residues. Germline V lookup: CDR1 KGHSH, CDR2 LQKENI. The CDR3 region is CASSPRLREANTGELFF. CDR3 coding DNA: TGTGCCAGCTCACCACGGCTGCGGGAGGCCAACACCGGGGAGCTGTTTTTT.

The chain has TRBV7-9 and TRBJ2-2; no firm D call. This CDR3 has 13 residues. Trimming shortened V by 3 bases and J by 6 bases, and 8 bases separated the two germline ends. The germline V gene encodes CDR1 SEHNR and CDR2 FQNEAQ (reference sequence). Here the CDR3 reads CASSFTAAGELFF. CDR3 DNA: TGTGCCAGCAGCTTCACGGCGGCCGGGGAGCTGTTTTTT.

The chain joins TRBV7-9 to TRBJ2-7, with D possibly matching TRBD2 (6 bases). The germline V gene has CDR1 SEHNR and CDR2 FQNEAQ (reference sequence). V was pared by 3 bases and J by 5 bases, with 8 bases between. The CDR3 is made up of 12 amino acids. In nucleotides, the CDR3 is TGTGCCAGCAGCTTGTGGGGGGACGAGCAGTACGTC. Its translation is CASSLWGDEQYV.

The chain uses TRBV5-8 and TRBJ2-1; D remains ambiguous. The germline V gene encodes CDR1 SGHTS and CDR2 YDEGEE. The length of the CDR3 is 14 residues. V lost 2 bases and J 0 bases, leaving 6 bases between the germline ends. For the CDR3, the DNA is TGTGCCAGCAGCTTACTGATCTCCTACAATGAGCAGTTCTTC. This sequence encodes CASSLLISYNEQFF.

V gene TRBV18 combines with J gene TRBJ1-2; unclear D gene. This CDR3 has 14 residues. V lost 3 bases to trimming and J lost 3 bases, with 11 bases between them. Germline CDR1 KGHSH, CDR2 LQKENI. CDR3 sequence: CASSPAPVDYGYTF. The CDR3 nucleotides read TGTGCCAGCTCACCCGCCCCAGTCGACTATGGCTACACCTTC.

The chain employs TRBV11-2 and TRBJ2-2; D may be TRBD2 (5 bases). CDR1 and CDR2 (germline): SGHAT, FQNNGV. The CDR3 is 16 residues long. V was pared by 10 bases and J by 4 bases, with 22 bases between. For the CDR3, the DNA is TGTGCCACCGCTGGAGAGGTGACTATTCTCACCGGGGAGCTGTTTTTT. Translation: CATAGEVTILTGELFF.

The rearrangement joins TRBV28 to TRBJ2-7; D possibly corresponds to TRBD1 (6 bases). The germline V and J ends were trimmed by 8 bases and 3 bases, with 23 bases remaining between them. Germline CDR1 and CDR2: MDHEN and SYDVKM. This CDR3 spans 16 amino acids. The CDR3 DNA sequence: TGTGCCAGCTTAAGTCGTGGACAGCCATCTAGCTACGAGCAGTACGTC. The encoded protein is CASLSRGQPSSYEQYV.

The gene calls are TRBV5-5 and TRBJ1-1; 7 positions match TRBD1. Trimming cost V 5 bases and J 5 bases; bases outside gene matches: 6. Germline-derived CDR1 and CDR2 are SGHKS and YYEKEE (reference sequence). There are 13 residues in the CDR3. CDR3 residues: CASSITGATEAFF. The CDR3 nucleotides are TGTGCCAGCAGTATTACAGGGGCGACTGAAGCTTTCTTT.

The rearrangement links TRBV6-5 to TRBJ2-3; D might be TRBD2 (9 bases). The V end was cut by 7 bases, the J end by 5 bases, with 19 bases between. CDR1 is MNHEY, CDR2 SVGAGI, per germline. CDR3 length: 15 residues. The CDR3 sequence is CASMSGGGGGDTQYF. Here the CDR3 DNA reads TGTGCCAGCATGTCAGGGGGCGGGGGGGGAGATACGCAGTATTTT.

The CDR3 sequence: CATRFSGPENVLTF. The CDR3 nucleotides are TGTGCCACCAGATTTTCAGGGCCGGAGAACGTCCTGACTTTC. V and J are TRBV14 and TRBJ2-6; tentatively, D is TRBD1 (5 bases). The CDR3 extends over 14 amino acids. The germline gives CDR1 SGHDN, CDR2 FVKESK. V was cut by 10 bases and J by 10 bases, with 20 bases left in between.

V usage is TRBV14 and J usage is TRBJ2-3; perhaps TRBD2 as D (5 bases). This CDR3 contains 13 residues. V gave up 4 bases and J gave up 9 bases, with 14 bases separating them. Germline-derived CDR1 and CDR2 are SGHDN and FVKESK. CDR3 nucleotides: TGTGCCAGCAGCCCTAGTAGCGAGTTCACGCAGTATTTT. Amino acid sequence: CASSPSSEFTQYF.

This chain joins TRBV27 and TRBJ1-4; D might be TRBD1 (5 bases). V dropped 5 bases and J dropped 4 bases, with 17 bases sitting between them. CDR1 is MNHEY, CDR2 SMNVEV, per germline (reference sequence). This CDR3 is built from 16 residues. In DNA form, the CDR3 reads TGTGCCAGCAGTCCACGGGGGGGTCCCTTTAATGAAAAACTGTTTTTT. Translated: CASSPRGGPFNEKLFF.

The chain links TRBV20-1 to TRBJ2-3; 9 nucleotides agree with TRBD2. With V trimmed by 3 bases and J by 4 bases, 11 bases remained unmatched. This CDR3 region has 16 residues. CDR1 and CDR2 from the germline V gene are DFQATT and SNEGSKA (reference sequence). DNA for the CDR3: TGCAGTGCTAGTCGTAGCGGGAGAGGGCCGGCAGATACGCAGTATTTT. This sequence encodes CSASRSGRGPADTQYF.

The chain joins TRBV28 to TRBJ1-5; D unresolved. V was shortened by 2 bases and J by 1 base, with 9 bases between the two germline ends. In germline, CDR1 is MDHEN, CDR2 SYDVKM. This CDR3 has 15 residues. CDR3: CASSLEGLSNQPQHF. The CDR3 DNA sequence: TGTGCCAGCAGTTTAGAGGGCTTAAGCAATCAGCCCCAGCATTTT.

The V gene is TRBV9, the J gene TRBJ2-2; 9 bases align to TRBD2. Unmatched junction bases numbered 20, after V lost 4 bases and J lost 7 bases. Germline V lookup: CDR1 SGDLS, CDR2 YYNGEE. CDR3 length: 19 residues. The CDR3 loop reads CASSNPDESSGGPYGELFF. The CDR3 DNA is TGTGCCAGCAGCAACCCGGACGAAAGTAGCGGGGGTCCATACGGGGAGCTGTTTTTT.

The rearrangement uses TRBV28 and TRBJ2-7; maybe TRBD2 (7 bases). The CDR3 covers 15 residues. CDR1 MDHEN and CDR2 SYDVKM come from the germline V gene. V was clipped by 6 bases and J by 2 bases, with 17 bases between them. The CDR3 coding sequence is TGTGCCAGCAGCGGGGGGCTAGTCCCTACCTACGAGCAGTACGTC. The encoded protein is CASSGGLVPTYEQYV.

Comment on this clone: Additional DNA sequences in this sample encode the identical CDR3. The chain links TRBV19 to TRBJ1-4; 7 nucleotides line up with TRBD1. Germline CDR1 is LNHDA and CDR2 is SQIVND (reference sequence). The CDR3 runs 14 residues. The trim removed 6 bases at V and 4 bases at J, leaving 5 bases unmatched. CDR3 residues: CASRSGQLNEKLFF. CDR3 DNA sequence: TGTGCCAGTAGGTCGGGACAGCTTAATGAAAAACTGTTTTTT.

The chain has TRBV10-3 and TRBJ1-2, with 7 bases matching TRBD1. The CDR3 extends over 12 amino acids. J lost 8 bases, V lost 11 bases, and 11 bases had no gene match. Per the germline V gene, CDR1 is ENHRY and CDR2 is SYGVKD. Here the CDR3 DNA reads TGTGCCTCAAGACAGGGCGAGGAGGGCTACACCTTC. It is translated as CASRQGEEGYTF.

This clone appeared a single time. The J gene is TRBJ2-4, the V gene TRBV29-1; the match to TRBD1 covers 10 bases. This CDR3 spans 18 amino acids. CDR1 and CDR2 from the germline V gene are SQVTM and ANQGSEA. V shed 5 bases and J 0 bases; nucleotides not matched to a gene: 13. CDR3 sequence reads: CSVWDAGTGALAKNIQYF. In DNA form, the CDR3 reads TGCAGCGTTTGGGATGCCGGGACAGGGGCACTAGCCAAAAACATTCAGTACTTC.